These 8 T cell receptor beta chains were sequenced from one sample in a study of T cell responses to AZD1222 COVID-19 vaccine. Sequencing was performed with immunoSEQ multiplex PCR; in TCRdb, only in-frame clones are kept and a portion is missing. This sample has some 150,000 clones, with less than 90% found just once. The specimen was peripheral blood, collected after recovery from COVID-19. The receptors were gathered from an adult who had recovered from COVID-19.

The chain carries TRBV27 and TRBJ2-7; 10 bases align to TRBD1. Germline lookup yields CDR1 MNHEY and CDR2 SMNVEV (reference sequence). The CDR3 loop spans 14 amino acids. The junction had 5 bases not matched to a gene; V was cut back by 7 bases and J by 2 bases. Here the CDR3 reads CASNPTGGPYEQYF. In nucleotides, the CDR3 is TGTGCCAGCAACCCGACAGGGGGCCCCTACGAGCAGTACTTC.

This rearrangement joins TRBV28 to TRBJ1-2; 8 bases align to TRBD1. The CDR3 contains 13 residues. V trimming: 5 bases; J trimming: 8 bases; junction bases outside the gene matches: 7. The V gene's germline CDR1 is MDHEN and CDR2 SYDVKM. In DNA form, the CDR3 reads TGTGCCAGCAGTCCGGACAGGGTCGGCGGCTACACCTTC. Residues: CASSPDRVGGYTF.

The V gene is TRBV4-3, the J gene TRBJ2-1; TRBD2 agrees at 8 bases. Germline V lookup: CDR1 LGHNA, CDR2 YSLEER. This CDR3 is built from 16 residues. The trim removed 4 bases at V and 0 bases at J, leaving 5 bases unmatched. CDR3 sequence (DNA): TGCGCCAGCAGCCTTAGCGGGGAAAGCTCCTACAATGAGCAGTTCTTC. Translation gives CASSLSGESSYNEQFF.

The chain joins TRBV27 to TRBJ2-7; tentative D call: TRBD2 (5 bases). The CDR3 length is 13 residues. Germline CDR1 reads MNHEY; CDR2 reads SMNVEV (reference sequence). Deletions cut 5 bases from V and 5 bases from J, with 13 bases between. The CDR3 loop reads CASSVRDKDEQYF. As DNA, the CDR3 is TGTGCCAGCAGTGTGAGGGATAAAGACGAGCAGTACTTC.

The J gene is TRBJ1-5, the V gene TRBV19; 9 bases line up with TRBD1. This CDR3 has 13 residues. From germline, CDR1 is LNHDA and CDR2 SQIVND (reference sequence). The trim removed 6 bases at V and 4 bases at J, leaving 1 base unmatched. The CDR3 coding sequence is TGTGCCAGTAGGGGGACAGGGAATCAGCCCCAGCATTTT. The encoded protein is CASRGTGNQPQHF.

The rearrangement joins TRBV7-7 to TRBJ2-7; 8 bases fit TRBD1. The V and J ends lost 6 bases and 6 bases, in that order; junction bases with no gene match: 7. CDR3 length: 13 amino acids. The germline V gene has CDR1 SSHAT and CDR2 FNYEAQ (reference sequence). CDR3 amino acids: CASSRDRKGEQYF. CDR3 DNA sequence: TGTGCCAGCAGTCGGGACAGGAAGGGCGAGCAGTACTTC.

The chain couples TRBV7-8 to TRBJ1-4; D gene uncertain. This CDR3 has 15 amino acids. Germline-derived CDR1 and CDR2 are SGHVS and FQNEAQ. V lost 1 base and J lost 8, with 14 bases in between. As DNA, the CDR3 is TGTGCCAGCAGCTTAGGAACCAGAGGGTTGGAAAAACTGTTTTTT. It codes for CASSLGTRGLEKLFF.

The chain recombines TRBV19 with TRBJ1-6; 7 nucleotides agree with TRBD1. The germline V gene has CDR1 LNHDA and CDR2 SQIVND (reference sequence). The J segment lost 7 bases and the V segment lost 7 bases, leaving 10 bases of the junction unmatched. CDR3 size: 15 residues. The CDR3 DNA follows: TGTGCCAGTACTCCCTCGGACAGGAGGAATTCACCCCTCCACTTT. Translation: CASTPSDRRNSPLHF.